This T cell receptor beta chain was identified in a study of CD8 T cells in Susac syndrome. Random hexamers were used to reverse transcribe the RNA input (about 0.45 to 1 ug). TCRdb reanalysed the immunoSEQ multiplex PCR reads using MiXCR and keeps one entry per CDR3 protein. This repertoire shows 85,000 to 95,000 distinct CDR3 sequences, just under 95% found once; its top ten account for 0.3% to 0.35%. The V gene end was trimmed by 7 bases and the J gene end by 4 bases; junction bases not matched to a gene: 6. CDR3 length equals 14 residues. Source material: CD4+ T cells from PBMCs. This clonotype was sampled from a human donor with Susac syndrome. The chain combines TRBV12-3 or TRBV12-4 with TRBJ2-3; 9 bases agree with TRBD2. The CDR3 nucleotides are TGTGCCAGCACGTTTAGCGGGGGTCCAGATACGCAGTATTTT. Protein sequence: CASTFSGGPDTQYF.